This T cell receptor beta chain derives from a study of blood T cell repertoires in COVID-19 (dated by TCRdb to about 2020). About the investigation overall: Samples from collaborators originated in the United States, Italy and Spain and spanned both the acute and convalescent phases of COVID-19. The prospective study material was composed of cDNA or gDNA derived from T cells, B-cell-depleted T cells, or PBMCs. The dataset comprised deeply sampled blood TCRbeta repertoires from subjects exposed to, actively infected with, or recovered from COVID-19. A freely available public database, intended as a resource for researchers studying the immune response to SARS-CoV-2, is where the repertoires were released. The samples were drawn from the first 160 participants of the ongoing ImmuneRACE study and from over a thousand subjects provided by 6 global collaborators. Nearly every sample came with metadata listing a de-identified subject ID, COVID-19 status, age in years and sex. Where available, HLA class I and class II types were taken from metadata supplied by the sample provider and were not determined by assay-based typing.

CDR1 and CDR2 were assigned from the germline V gene (reference sequence) as SEHNR and FQNEAQ. Trimming removed 5 bases from V and 2 bases from J, leaving 12 bases between the germline ends. The CDR3 measures 14 amino acids from cysteine to phenylalanine. The DNA shown is the 42-base CDR3, in frame from base 1. Whole blood was collected in K2EDTA tubes by collaborating institutions according to the institutions' own protocols. Collaborator samples were shipped for TCRbeta analysis as frozen whole blood, isolated PBMCs, or DNA extracted from either sample type. Findings and caveats that apply to the study as a whole: Clinical and demographic metadata were provided uncurated, with the amount varying by source and participant.

TCRbeta CDR3 regions were amplified from genomic DNA using the immunoSEQ Assay, a bias-controlled multiplex PCR. On the study's bioinformatics: The number of nucleated cells in each sample was estimated from the amplification of reference gene primers within the assay. To quantify the absolute abundance of each unique TCRbeta CDR3 rearrangement, sequence reads were collapsed and filtered. For each sample, productive Simpson clonality was calculated as the square root of Simpson's diversity index across productive rearrangements. Not all clones reach the TCRdb copy of this immuneACCESS table, which keeps in-frame sequences only. Checked studies attribute under half of the gap to unresolved V genes and leave the rest unexplained. The V and J calls and clone size are taken from that table; D and trimming were inferred from the DNA. The sample profile shows approximately 250,000 clones; around 83% of them were found once. Just under 7.5% of the sample goes to the ten largest clones.

Notes on this clone: Its specific antigen is unknown. Base qualities are missing; no much larger clone stands one base away.

The sample consisted of peripheral blood. This TCR derives from a woman in her forties or fifties with acute or convalescent COVID-19. The chain links TRBV7-9 with TRBJ1-1; the D gene cannot be named for sure. The CDR3 region reads CASSARARNTEAFF. The DNA sequence is TGTGCCAGCAGCGCCCGAGCACGAAACACTGAAGCTTTCTTT.